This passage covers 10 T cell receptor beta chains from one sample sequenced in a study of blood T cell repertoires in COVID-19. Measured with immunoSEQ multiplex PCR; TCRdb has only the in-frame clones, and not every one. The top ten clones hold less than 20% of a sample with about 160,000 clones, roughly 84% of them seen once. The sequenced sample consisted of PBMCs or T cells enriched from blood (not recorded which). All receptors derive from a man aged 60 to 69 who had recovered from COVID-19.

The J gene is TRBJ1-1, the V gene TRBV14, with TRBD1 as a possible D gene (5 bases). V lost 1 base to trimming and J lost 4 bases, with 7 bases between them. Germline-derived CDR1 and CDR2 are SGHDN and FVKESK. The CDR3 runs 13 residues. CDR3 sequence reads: CASSQGRATEAFF. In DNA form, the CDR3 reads TGTGCCAGCAGCCAAGGCAGGGCCACTGAAGCTTTCTTT. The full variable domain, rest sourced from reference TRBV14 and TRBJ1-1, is EAGVTQFPSHSVIEKGQTVTLRCDPISGHDNLYWYRRVMGKEIKFLLHFVKESKQDESGMPNNRFLAERTGGTYSTLKVQPAELEDSGVYFCASSQGRATEAFFGQGTRLTVV.

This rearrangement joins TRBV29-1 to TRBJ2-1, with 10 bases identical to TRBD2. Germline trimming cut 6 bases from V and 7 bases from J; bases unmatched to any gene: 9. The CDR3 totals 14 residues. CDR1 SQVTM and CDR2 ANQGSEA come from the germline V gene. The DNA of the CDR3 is TGCAGCGTCAGACAGCGGGAGGGCCGAAATGAGCAGTTCTTC. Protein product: CSVRQREGRNEQFF.

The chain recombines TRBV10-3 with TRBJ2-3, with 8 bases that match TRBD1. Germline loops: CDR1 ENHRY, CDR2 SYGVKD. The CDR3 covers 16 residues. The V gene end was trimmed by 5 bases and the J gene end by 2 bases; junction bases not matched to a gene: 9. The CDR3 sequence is CAISRSRGQATDTQYF. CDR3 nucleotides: TGTGCCATCAGTAGATCCAGGGGGCAGGCCACAGATACGCAGTATTTT.

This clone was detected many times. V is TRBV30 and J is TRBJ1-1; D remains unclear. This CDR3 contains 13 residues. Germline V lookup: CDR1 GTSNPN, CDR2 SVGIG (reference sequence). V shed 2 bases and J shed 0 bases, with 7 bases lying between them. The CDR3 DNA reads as TGTGCCTGGAGTCGACTGATGAACACTGAAGCTTTCTTT. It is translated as CAWSRLMNTEAFF.

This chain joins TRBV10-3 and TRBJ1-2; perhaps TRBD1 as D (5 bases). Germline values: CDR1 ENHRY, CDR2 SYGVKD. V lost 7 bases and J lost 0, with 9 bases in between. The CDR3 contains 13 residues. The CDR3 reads CAITPGANYGYTF. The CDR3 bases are TGTGCCATCACGCCGGGGGCTAACTATGGCTACACCTTC.

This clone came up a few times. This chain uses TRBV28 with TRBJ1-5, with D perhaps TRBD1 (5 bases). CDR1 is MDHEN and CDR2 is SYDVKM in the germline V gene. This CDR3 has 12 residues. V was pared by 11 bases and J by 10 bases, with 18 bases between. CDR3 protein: CAAGPQGRPQHF. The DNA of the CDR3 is TGTGCCGCGGGACCCCAAGGAAGACCCCAGCATTTT.

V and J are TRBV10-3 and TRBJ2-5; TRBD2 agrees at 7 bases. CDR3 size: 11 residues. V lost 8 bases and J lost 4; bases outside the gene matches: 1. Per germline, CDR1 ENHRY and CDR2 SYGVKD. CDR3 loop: CAIGRGETQYF. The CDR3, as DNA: TGTGCCATCGGGAGGGGAGAGACCCAGTACTTC.

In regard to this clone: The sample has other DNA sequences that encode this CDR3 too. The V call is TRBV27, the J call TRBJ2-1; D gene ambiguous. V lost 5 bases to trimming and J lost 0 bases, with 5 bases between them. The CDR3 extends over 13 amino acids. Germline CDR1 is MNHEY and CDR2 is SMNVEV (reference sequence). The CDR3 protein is CASSLSSYNEQFF. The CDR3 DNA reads TGTGCCAGCAGTCTGAGCTCCTACAATGAGCAGTTCTTC.

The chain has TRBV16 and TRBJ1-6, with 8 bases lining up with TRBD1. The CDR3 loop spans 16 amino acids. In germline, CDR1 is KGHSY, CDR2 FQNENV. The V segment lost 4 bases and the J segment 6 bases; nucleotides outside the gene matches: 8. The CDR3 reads CASSPVGQGLNSPLHF. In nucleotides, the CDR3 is TGTGCCAGCAGCCCCGTCGGACAGGGTCTTAATTCACCCCTCCACTTT.

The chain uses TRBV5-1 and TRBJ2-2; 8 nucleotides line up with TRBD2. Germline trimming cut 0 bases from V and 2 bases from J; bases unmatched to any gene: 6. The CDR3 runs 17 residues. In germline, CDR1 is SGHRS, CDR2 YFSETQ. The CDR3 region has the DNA TGCGCCAGCAGCTTGGTCGGCGGGGGGCTTAACACCGGGGAGCTGTTTTTT. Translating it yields CASSLVGGGLNTGELFF.